This T cell receptor beta chain derives from a study of T-cell reconstitution after alpha-beta-depleted transplantation in children (dated by TCRdb to the mid-2010s). For the wider study: Using TCR repertoire profiling, the study quantitatively followed how T-cell immune reconstitution unfolded in children after TCRalphabeta/CD19-depleted allogeneic hematopoietic cell transplantation. Paper-wide results and their limitations: Over the following months the frequencies of hyperexpanded clones went down, and after one year T-cell counts and TCRbeta diversity were mostly credited to newly produced T cells. Apparently early alphabetaT-cell count recovery about two months after transplant reportedly relied on only several hundred rapidly expanded clones derived from non-depleted graft cells. The high TCRbeta diversity at day 60 in some patients was ascribed to recipient T cells and intrathymic progenitors that had survived conditioning.

Ten or more counts support this clonotype. Its antigen is unknown. The input lacks base qualities; no much larger clone sits a single base away. The protocol used for the library was PCR. Sequenced on an Illumina HiSeq 2500. TCR libraries were prepared with molecular barcoding, using unique molecular identifiers to normalize TCRbeta repertoire quantification. Using fastp at Q25 and MiXCR, TCRdb reprocessed the public reads and kept productive beta chains. Rows with one shared CDR3 protein collapse into an entry with the most common genes and DNA. Counted in this sample were hundreds of thousands of distinct CDR3 sequences; over 9.5% of them appeared once. The biggest ten clones account for around 2.2% of the sample. The treatment or condition label of this sample denotes: allogeneic hematopoietic cell transplantation with graft depleted of TCRalphabeta T cells and CD19 B cells. Transplant recipients were children who received TCRalphabeta/CD19-depleted allogeneic hematopoietic cell grafts.

The CDR3 has 18 amino acids, counting the end cysteine and phenylalanine. The entry retains the CDR3 DNA only, 54 bases that are in frame from base 1. In the germline V gene, CDR1 corresponds to LGHNA and CDR2 to YSLEER. The V and J ends are trimmed by 4 bases and 1 base, leaving 21 bases between them. The sample consisted of PBMCs, taken before TCRalphabeta/CD19-depleted stem cell transplant. The V and J segments used are TRBV4-3 and TRBJ2-3; the D gene may be TRBD1 or TRBD2, since each aligns over 6 bases. This receptor was identified in a child aged 2 to 10 with inherited bone marrow failure, due to receive a stem cell transplant. DNA sequence: TGCGCCAGCAGCCGCCCTCCTGCCGGGGGCGCCGGCACAGATACGCAGTATTTT. This codes for CASSRPPAGGAGTDTQYF.